This paragraph reports one T cell receptor (beta chain). Its antigen is currently unknown. This CDR3 has 14 amino acids. With 3 bases clipped from V and 13 bases from J, the junction kept 14 bases outside the gene matches. The germline V gene encodes CDR1 MGHRA and CDR2 YSYEKL. The data are from a study of PD-L1 blockade in urothelial cancer. Study conclusions and caveats: Patients who had durable benefit saw their tumor-associated blood clones expand more at 3 weeks. When pretreatment blood TCR clonality was below the median, it predicted better survival.

Indicated time point: pretreatment peripheral blood. Every PCR got spiked synthetic TCR analog templates. Libraries were prepared by immunoSEQ multiplex PCR; TCRdb keeps only in-frame clonotypes and omits some of them. This table holds tens of thousands of clones, 86% found once. The material was PBMCs, obtained around atezolizumab (anti-PD-L1) treatment. The receptor was derived from a man between 60 and 75 years old with urothelial cancer. V and J are TRBV4-1 and TRBJ1-2, with TRBD1 matching over 7 bases. The CDR3 nucleotides are TGCGCCAGCAGCCAGATGACAGGGCCCGAACGGCCCACCTTC. Amino acid sequence: CASSQMTGPERPTF.